Listed below are T cell receptor beta chains from one sample, sequenced in a study of OX40 agonist ivuxolimab in advanced cancers. The method was immunoSEQ multiplex PCR; TCRdb's version includes in-frame clones alone and lacks a portion of them. The repertoire holds tens of thousands of clones, with 91% as singletons. Sample: CD4+ or CD8+ T cells sorted from blood, taken in a trial of the OX40 agonist ivuxolimab. The receptors come from an adult with an advanced solid tumor such as melanoma, head and neck, liver or kidney cancer. The CDR3 runs from the conserved cysteine through the conserved F or W. Each record gives: CDR3 length, J gene, clone size, D gene, V gene, CDR3 protein, CDR3 DNA. The D gene is left open where the match is weak. Not every row has a clone size; where given, it reads once, few, many or a size class.

15	TRBJ1-2	-	-	TRBV18	CASSPIEQLNYGYTF	TGTGCCAGCTCACCAATAGAACAGCTTAACTATGGCTACACCTTC
16	TRBJ1-5	-	-	TRBV7-2	CASSPAAGQSNQPQHF	TGTGCCAGCAGCCCCGCGGCAGGGCAGAGCAATCAGCCCCAGCATTTT
17	TRBJ1-2	-	-	TRBV18	CASSPRDPKVSNYGYTF	TGTGCCAGCTCACCGCGGGACCCCAAGGTCTCGAACTATGGCTACACCTTC
15	TRBJ2-1	once	-	TRBV7-3	CASSLMGRVGIEQFF	TGTGCCAGCAGCTTAATGGGCAGGGTAGGAATTGAGCAGTTCTTC
16	TRBJ2-7	-	TRBD1	TRBV18	CASSPNEGTGVVEQYF	TGTGCCAGCTCACCCAATGAAGGGACAGGCGTTGTGGAGCAGTACTTC
14	TRBJ1-5	-	-	TRBV6-4	CASRERGGDQPQHF	TGTGCCAGCAGGGAAAGAGGGGGGGATCAGCCCCAGCATTTT
15	TRBJ2-2	-	TRBD2	TRBV2	CASSLAGVPTGELFF	TGTGCCAGCAGTCTAGCGGGGGTACCCACCGGGGAGCTGTTTTTT
17	TRBJ1-1	-	TRBD1	TRBV19	CASSPFRDRGMNTEAFF	TGTGCCAGTAGCCCCTTCCGGGACAGGGGAATGAACACTGAAGCTTTCTTT
15	TRBJ2-7	-	-	TRBV28	CASSLGRASSYEQYF	TGTGCCAGCAGTCTTGGGAGAGCGAGCTCCTACGAGCAGTACTTC
15	TRBJ2-6	-	-	TRBV30	CAWSVGAAGANVLTF	TGTGCCTGGAGTGTAGGGGCTGCCGGGGCCAACGTCCTGACTTTC
13	TRBJ2-1	-	TRBD2	TRBV7-2	CASSWTSQSEQFF	TGTGCCAGCAGCTGGACTAGCCAGTCTGAGCAGTTCTTC
16	TRBJ2-5	-	-	TRBV7-9	CASSLRAGAVQETQYF	TGTGCCAGCAGCTTAAGGGCCGGGGCCGTACAAGAGACCCAGTACTTC
14	TRBJ2-7	-	-	TRBV5-5	CASSSRDIPYEQYF	TGTGCCAGCAGCTCCCGGGACATACCCTACGAGCAGTACTTC
12	TRBJ1-6	-	-	TRBV2	CASSGGYSPLHF	TGTGCCAGCAGCGGTGGGTATTCACCCCTCCACTTT
13	TRBJ1-2	-	-	TRBV30	CAWRKGPNYGYTF	TGTGCCTGGAGAAAAGGACCTAACTATGGCTACACCTTC
15	TRBJ1-5	once	-	TRBV5-1	CASSLGGEGNQPQHF	TGCGCCAGCAGCTTGGGTGGGGAAGGGAATCAGCCCCAGCATTTT
17	TRBJ2-3	-	-	TRBV1	CTSSPPRTSGGTDTQYF	TGCACCAGCAGCCCCCCCCGGACTAGCGGGGGCACAGATACGCAGTATTTT
17	TRBJ1-2	-	TRBD1	TRBV28	CASSLSGTGALWNGYTF	TGTGCCAGCAGTTTAAGTGGGACAGGGGCTCTCTGGAACGGCTACACCTTC
13	TRBJ2-7	-	-	TRBV5-1	CASRGGDLYEQYF	TGCGCCAGCAGGGGCGGGGATCTTTACGAGCAGTACTTC
15	TRBJ1-2	-	TRBD1	TRBV5-1	CASSPAGTGLYGYTF	TGCGCCAGCAGCCCAGCGGGGACAGGGCTCTATGGCTACACCTTC
11	TRBJ2-7	few	-	TRBV2	CASSGRYEQYF	TGTGCCAGCAGTGGTCGCTACGAGCAGTACTTC
12	TRBJ2-2	-	-	TRBV6-5	CASGFWTGELFF	TGTGCCAGCGGGTTTTGGACCGGGGAGCTGTTTTTT
13	TRBJ1-2	-	-	TRBV28	CASSLTGGYGYTF	TGTGCCAGCAGCCTCACAGGAGGCTATGGCTACACCTTC
14	TRBJ2-5	-	TRBD2	TRBV15	CATSRGLAQETQYF	TGTGCCACCAGCAGGGGACTAGCGCAAGAGACCCAGTACTTC
14	TRBJ1-1	-	-	TRBV10-3	CAISEYQGNTEAFF	TGTGCCATCAGTGAGTATCAGGGGAACACTGAAGCTTTCTTT
13	TRBJ2-2	-	-	TRBV5-1	CASSPWGTGELFF	TGCGCCAGCAGCCCCTGGGGGACCGGGGAGCTGTTTTTT
14	TRBJ1-1	-	-	TRBV18	CASSPGSGDTEAFF	TGTGCCAGCTCACCAGGTTCGGGGGACACTGAAGCTTTCTTT
15	TRBJ2-7	-	TRBD1	TRBV10-1	CASSDPRDRGHEQYF	TGCGCCAGCAGTGACCCCCGGGACAGGGGTCACGAGCAGTACTTC
13	TRBJ1-1	-	-	TRBV7-3	CASSLGANTEAFF	TGTGCCAGCAGCTTGGGGGCGAACACTGAAGCTTTCTTT
15	TRBJ1-6	few	-	TRBV6-6	CASRRLGDYNSPLHF	TGTGCCAGCAGACGTTTGGGAGACTATAATTCACCCCTCCACTTT
16	TRBJ1-2	-	-	TRBV6-6	CASSSPTSDSNYGYTF	TGTGCCAGCAGCTCCCCTACGTCTGACAGCAACTATGGCTACACCTTC
13	TRBJ1-1	-	-	TRBV10-2	CASTGQQNTEAFF	TGCGCCAGCACCGGACAGCAGAACACTGAAGCTTTCTTT
16	TRBJ2-7	-	TRBD1	TRBV27	CASSLRQGAIAYEQYF	TGTGCCAGCAGTTTACGGCAGGGGGCTATAGCCTACGAGCAGTACTTC
15	TRBJ2-5	-	-	TRBV6-1	CASSEALQGSETQYF	TGTGCCAGCAGTGAAGCGCTTCAGGGTTCCGAGACCCAGTACTTC
13	TRBJ1-1	-	-	TRBV15	CATSIDKNTEAFF	TGTGCCACCAGCATAGACAAGAACACTGAAGCTTTCTTT
12	TRBJ1-2	-	-	TRBV5-4	CASSLSLGGYTF	TGTGCCAGCAGCTTGAGTCTTGGTGGCTACACCTTC
11	TRBJ2-5	-	-	TRBV30	CAWGDGETQYF	TGTGCCTGGGGGGACGGAGAGACCCAGTACTTC
15	TRBJ1-2	once	-	TRBV2	CASTPGLGPNYGYTF	TGTGCCAGCACCCCTGGTTTGGGACCTAACTATGGCTACACCTTC
17	TRBJ1-1	-	TRBD1	TRBV7-6	CASSRRPRDRGETEAFF	TGTGCCAGCAGCCGTCGTCCCCGGGACAGGGGTGAGACTGAAGCTTTCTTT
13	TRBJ2-7	-	-	TRBV11-2	CASSSSTSHEQYF	TGTGCCAGCAGCTCATCGACCTCTCACGAGCAGTACTTC
14	TRBJ2-7	once	-	TRBV5-5	CASSLAGGRVEQYF	TGTGCCAGCAGCTTGGCCGGGGGGCGAGTCGAGCAGTACTTC
15	TRBJ1-1	-	TRBD1	TRBV19	CASSPGTGGHSSAFF	TGTGCCAGTAGCCCCGGGACAGGGGGTCATTCTTCAGCTTTCTTT
14	TRBJ2-7	few	TRBD1	TRBV7-9	CASRTGTGSYEQYF	TGTGCCAGCAGGACCGGGACAGGGTCCTACGAGCAGTACTTC
17	TRBJ1-1	-	-	TRBV4-1	CASSQGWGRRMNTEAFF	TGCGCCAGCAGCCAAGGGTGGGGCAGACGGATGAACACTGAAGCTTTCTTT
15	TRBJ2-3	-	TRBD2	TRBV10-3	CAISDGGGGRDTQYF	TGTGCCATCAGTGATGGCGGGGGGGGCCGGGATACGCAGTATTTT
16	TRBJ1-6	-	-	TRBV6-5	CASSYSHLQGNSPLHF	TGTGCCAGCAGTTATTCCCACCTCCAGGGCAATTCACCCCTCCACTTT
14	TRBJ2-1	once	-	TRBV30	CAWSQGGDTNEQFF	TGTGCCTGGAGTCAGGGGGGAGACACGAATGAGCAGTTCTTC
13	TRBJ2-3	once	-	TRBV28	CASRASSGDTQYF	TGTGCCAGCAGGGCCTCCTCTGGAGATACGCAGTATTTT
13	TRBJ1-2	few	-	TRBV7-2	CASSWQGSVGYTF	TGTGCCAGCAGCTGGCAGGGATCTGTTGGCTACACCTTC
14	TRBJ2-2	-	-	TRBV2	CASSNLVGTGELFF	TGTGCCAGCAGTAATCTAGTCGGCACCGGGGAGCTGTTTTTT
15	TRBJ1-5	-	-	TRBV19	CASSIVGESNQPQHF	TGTGCCAGTAGTATAGTAGGAGAGAGCAATCAGCCCCAGCATTTT
16	TRBJ2-1	-	TRBD2	TRBV13	CASSLAPSGALGEQFF	TGTGCCAGCAGCTTAGCCCCCAGCGGGGCCTTAGGTGAGCAGTTCTTC
15	TRBJ2-7	-	-	TRBV7-8	CASSLVERNSYEQYF	TGTGCCAGCAGCTTGGTAGAGCGGAACTCCTACGAGCAGTACTTC
14	TRBJ1-2	-	-	TRBV28	CASSLTGLGKGYTF	TGTGCCAGCAGCCTAACCGGGCTAGGGAAAGGCTACACCTTC